This is a list of T cell receptor beta chains from one sample in a study of radiation and T cells in renal cell carcinoma. TCRdb keeps only in-frame clones here, not all; method: immunoSEQ multiplex PCR. The data hold about 150,000 clones, with roughly 90% observed a single time. The source material was blood, sampled from a patient whose treatment included radiotherapy and nephrectomy. These receptors all come from a woman aged 70-85 years with renal cell carcinoma. The CDR3 runs from the conserved cysteine through the conserved F or W. A D gene is named only where the DNA matches it firmly. Some rows mark clone size as missing; the rest say once, few, many or name a class of expanded clone.

>TRBJ1-2|TRBV5-4|11|NA|NA
CASSLDYGYTF
TGTGCCAGCAGCTTGGACTATGGCTACACCTTC
>TRBJ2-2|TRBV4-3|15|TRBD2|once
CASSQAAAGAGELFF
TGCGCCAGCAGCCAAGCCGCAGCGGGGGCCGGGGAGCTGTTTTTT
>TRBJ2-7|TRBV5-1|17|NA|NA
CASSLDSRQGGFYEQYF
TGCGCCAGCAGCTTGGACAGCCGGCAGGGGGGATTCTACGAGCAGTACTTC
>TRBJ1-1|TRBV29-1|10|NA|NA
CSVGRTEAFF
TGCAGCGTTGGGCGAACTGAAGCTTTCTTT
>TRBJ1-1|TRBV28|15|NA|NA
CASKGQGPWNTEAFF
TGTGCCAGCAAGGGACAAGGGCCCTGGAACACTGAAGCTTTCTTT
>TRBJ1-1|TRBV27|14|TRBD1|few
CASSKDRVNTEAFF
TGTGCCAGCAGTAAGGACAGGGTGAACACTGAAGCTTTCTTT
>TRBJ1-5|TRBV28|15|NA|NA
CASSHRDRVNQPQHF
TGTGCCAGCAGCCACAGGGATAGGGTCAATCAGCCCCAGCATTTT
>TRBJ1-5|TRBV7-3|13|NA|NA
CAASGESNQPQHF
TGTGCCGCAAGCGGGGAGTCCAATCAGCCCCAGCATTTT
>TRBJ2-3|TRBV13|15|TRBD1|NA
CASSRQGISTDTQYF
TGTGCCAGCAGCCGACAGGGAATTAGCACAGATACGCAGTATTTT
>TRBJ1-6|TRBV9|17|TRBD1|NA
CASRAGAGGSYNSPLHF
TGTGCCAGCAGGGCGGGGGCAGGGGGCTCCTATAATTCACCCCTCCACTTT
>TRBJ2-2|TRBV6-5|15|NA|NA
CASSDGGPDTGELFF
TGTGCCAGCAGCGATGGTGGGCCAGACACCGGGGAGCTGTTTTTT
>TRBJ2-7|TRBV28|15|TRBD2|NA
CASSPFSGGSYEQYF
TGTGCCAGCAGTCCCTTTAGCGGGGGGTCCTACGAGCAGTACTTC
>TRBJ1-2|TRBV28|12|NA|NA
CASSFVDYGYTF
TGTGCCAGCAGTTTTGTGGACTATGGCTACACCTTC
>TRBJ1-6|TRBV7-9|11|NA|few
CASTDGTPLHF
TGTGCCAGCACCGATGGGACACCCCTCCACTTT
>TRBJ2-3|TRBV9|15|TRBD2|NA
CASSIPGTSADTQYF
TGTGCCAGCAGCATCCCCGGGACTAGCGCAGATACGCAGTATTTT
>TRBJ2-5|TRBV5-6|17|TRBD2|NA
CASSLGSGGTILETQYF
TGTGCCAGCAGCTTGGGTAGCGGGGGCACTATCCTAGAGACCCAGTACTTC
>TRBJ2-7|TRBV14|16|TRBD1|NA
CASSQDQDRFSYEQYF
TGTGCCAGCAGCCAAGATCAGGACAGGTTTTCCTACGAGCAGTACTTC
>TRBJ2-1|TRBV2|13|NA|NA
CASSERLAGEQFF
TGTGCCAGCAGTGAGAGGTTAGCCGGTGAGCAGTTCTTC
>TRBJ1-6|TRBV7-2|15|TRBD1|NA
CASSTGTGDNSPLHF
TGTGCCAGCAGCACCGGGACAGGGGATAATTCACCCCTCCACTTT
>TRBJ1-5|TRBV14|11|NA|few
CASSQSQPQHF
TGTGCCAGCAGCCAGAGTCAGCCCCAGCATTTT